Below, 32 T cell receptor beta chains from the same sample are listed, as sequenced in a study of T cell responses to AZD1222 COVID-19 vaccine. Libraries were prepared by immunoSEQ multiplex PCR; TCRdb keeps only in-frame clonotypes and omits some of them. Of 150,000 to 200,000 clones in the sample, approximately 92% were seen once. Sample: peripheral blood, taken on day 0 of AZD1222 vaccination. The receptors come from an adult in good health.

This chain links TRBV5-6 with TRBJ1-6; D remains ambiguous. V lost 1 base and J 8 bases, leaving 7 bases between the germline ends. Germline-derived CDR1 and CDR2 are SGHDT and YYEEEE. The CDR3 length is 13 residues. In nucleotides, the CDR3 is TGTGCCAGCAGCTTGCTTTCTGATTCACCCCTCCACTTT. This codes for CASSLLSDSPLHF.

The CDR3 DNA sequence: TGTGCCTGGAGTATCAACACTGAAGCTTTCTTT. The encoded protein is CAWSINTEAFF. The V call is TRBV30, the J call TRBJ1-1; no definite D call. This CDR3 has 11 residues. The germline CDR1 and CDR2 sequences are GTSNPN and SVGIG (reference sequence). The ends were cut back, 2 bases at V and 2 bases at J, with 3 bases in the middle. The entire variable domain, with the rest obtained from reference TRBV30 and TRBJ1-1, is as follows: SQTIHQWPATLVQPVGSPLSLECTVEGTSNPNLYWYRQAAGRGLQLLFYSVGIGQISSEVPQNLSASRPQDRQFILSSKKLLLSDSGFYLCAWSINTEAFFGQGTRLTVV.

For this clone: Other nucleotide sequences from this sample produce the same CDR3. The V gene is TRBV6-5, the J gene TRBJ2-1; D not resolved. V lost 2 bases to trimming and J lost 3 bases, with 5 bases between them. The germline gives CDR1 MNHEY, CDR2 SVGAGI. This CDR3 has 13 amino acids. The CDR3 DNA sequence: TGTGCCAGCAGTTACGGCGGCTACAATGAGCAGTTCTTC. It translates to CASSYGGYNEQFF.

The chain couples TRBV6-5 to TRBJ1-5, with no clear D. The CDR3 is made up of 14 amino acids. Per germline, CDR1 MNHEY and CDR2 SVGAGI. Trimming cost V 7 bases and J 5 bases, with 15 bases left between them. Written as DNA, the CDR3 is TGTGCCAGCACCCAGTTGGCAGGTTATCAGCCCCAGCATTTT. This encodes CASTQLAGYQPQHF.

This clone came up once. This chain connects TRBV5-1 to TRBJ2-1, with TRBD2 matching 11 bases. Trimming at V came to 4 bases and at J to 2 bases, leaving 14 bases not matched to a gene. Germline CDR1 SGHRS, CDR2 YFSETQ. This CDR3 region has 19 residues. CDR3 DNA sequence: TGCGCCAGCAGCCCCGTGGGTAGCGGGAGGGGTGGACCCTACAATGAGCAGTTCTTC. This sequence encodes CASSPVGSGRGGPYNEQFF. Supplemented by reference TRBV5-1 and TRBJ2-1, the full variable domain reads KAGVTQTPRYLIKTRGQQVTLSCSPISGHRSVSWYQQTPGQGLQFLFEYFSETQRNKGNFPGRFSGRQFSNSRSEMNVSTLELGDSALYLCASSPVGSGRGGPYNEQFFGPGTRLTVL.

This clone has more than one count but fewer than ten. This chain links TRBV7-3 with TRBJ2-2, with D possibly being TRBD1 (6 bases). V shed 6 bases and J shed 2 bases, with 19 bases lying between them. This CDR3 is built from 17 residues. Germline assignment: CDR1 SGHTA and CDR2 FQGTGA. CDR3 residues: CASSQTGGQSNTGELFF. CDR3 nucleotides: TGTGCCAGCAGTCAAACCGGAGGACAGTCTAACACCGGGGAGCTGTTTTTT.

This clone was observed a handful of times. The chain carries TRBV2 and TRBJ1-2; 8 bases are a match to TRBD1. This CDR3 has 13 amino acids. V was clipped by 5 bases and J by 7 bases; unmatched bases: 6. Germline CDR1 SNHLY, CDR2 FYNNEI. CDR3 residues: CASSPTGAGGYTF. The CDR3, as DNA: TGTGCCAGCAGTCCGACAGGGGCCGGTGGCTACACCTTC.

The rearrangement joins TRBV29-1 to TRBJ2-1, with a weak D call TRBD1 (5 bases). The germline CDR1 and CDR2 sequences are SQVTM and ANQGSEA. The CDR3 totals 14 residues. The V gene lost 7 bases and the J gene lost 0 bases, with 13 bases spanning the gap. The CDR3 here is CSAVDTSSYNEQFF. The CDR3 coding sequence is TGCAGCGCTGTGGACACGAGCTCCTACAATGAGCAGTTCTTC.

This clone was seen only once. This chain connects TRBV9 to TRBJ2-7, with a weak D call TRBD2 (6 bases). There are 14 residues in the CDR3. The germline V and J ends were trimmed by 4 bases and 3 bases, with 14 bases remaining between them. Germline CDR1 SGDLS, CDR2 YYNGEE. The CDR3 sequence: CASSRLGTGYEQYF. DNA for the CDR3: TGTGCCAGCAGCAGACTCGGGACTGGCTACGAGCAGTACTTC.

This chain joins TRBV10-3 and TRBJ2-1, with D tentatively TRBD1 (6 bases). This CDR3 is 14 amino acids long. Trimming cost V 3 bases and J 7 bases, with 13 bases left between them. From germline, CDR1 is ENHRY and CDR2 SYGVKD. The CDR3 nucleotides are TGTGCCATCAGTGACAGGGGATCATGGAATGAGCAGTTCTTC. Translation gives CAISDRGSWNEQFF.

This chain joins TRBV5-6 and TRBJ2-1, with 7 bases fitting TRBD2. The CDR3 consists of 16 residues. CDR1 is SGHDT and CDR2 is YYEEEE in the germline V gene. Trimming removed 2 bases from V and 7 bases from J; junction bases left unmatched: 12. CDR3 sequence (DNA): TGTGCCAGCAGCTTAGGGCTGGCGGGAGTTTCTAATGAGCAGTTCTTC. This encodes CASSLGLAGVSNEQFF.

This clone occurred once. The chain joins TRBV19 to TRBJ2-7; 9 bases line up with TRBD1. Germline-derived CDR1 and CDR2 are LNHDA and SQIVND (reference sequence). This CDR3 contains 13 residues. Losses at the gene ends were 5 bases for V and 10 bases for J; bases not matched to a gene: 9. In DNA form, the CDR3 reads TGTGCCAGTAGTGCCACAGGGGGCCTTACCCAGTACTTC. Translated: CASSATGGLTQYF.

This clone was seen once. DNA of the CDR3: TGTGCCAGCAGCTTGGACGTTAACACCGGGGAGCTGTTTTTT. Translating it yields CASSLDVNTGELFF. The chain employs TRBV7-9 and TRBJ2-2; D gene ambiguous. Trimming pared 3 bases from V and 2 bases from J, leaving 7 bases between. There are 14 residues in the CDR3. Germline CDR1 and CDR2: SEHNR and FQNEAQ (reference sequence).

The rearrangement links TRBV7-9 to TRBJ1-2; 7 positions agree with TRBD1. Germline loops: CDR1 SEHNR, CDR2 FQNEAQ (reference sequence). This CDR3 region has 16 residues. J was trimmed by 3 bases and V by 5 bases; bases with no gene match: 12. CDR3 in DNA: TGTGCCAGCAGCCCTACTTTTAGACAGGGTGACTATGGCTACACCTTC. This translates into CASSPTFRQGDYGYTF. The complete variable domain, with remaining parts taken from reference TRBV7-9 and TRBJ1-2, reads DTGVSQNPRHKITKRGQNVTFRCDPISEHNRLYWYRQTLGQGPEFLTYFQNEAQLEKSRLLSDRFSAERPKGSFSTLEIQRTEQGDSAMYLCASSPTFRQGDYGYTFGSGTRLTVV.

V usage is TRBV19 and J usage is TRBJ1-3; D may be TRBD1 (5 bases). V was clipped by 3 bases and J by 0 bases, with 15 bases between them. Germline assignment: CDR1 LNHDA and CDR2 SQIVND (reference sequence). This CDR3 region has 17 residues. CDR3 sequence: CASSIGRQGFSGNTIYF. The DNA of the CDR3 is TGTGCCAGTAGTATTGGCCGCCAGGGATTCTCTGGAAACACCATATATTTT.

For the CDR3, the DNA is TGTGCCAGCAGTTACGACCCGGGACAGGGCGGCAACGAGCAGTACTTC. Translating gives CASSYDPGQGGNEQYF. J is TRBJ2-7 and V is TRBV6-5; 9 bases are shared with TRBD1. This CDR3 has 16 residues. Germline V gives CDR1 MNHEY, CDR2 SVGAGI. The V segment lost 2 bases and the J segment 5 bases; nucleotides outside the gene matches: 10.

The chain combines TRBV2 with TRBJ2-7, with D maybe TRBD2 (5 bases). Germline lookup yields CDR1 SNHLY and CDR2 FYNNEI. Trimming left V 4 bases short and J 7 bases short, with 11 bases between. The CDR3 covers 12 residues. In nucleotides, the CDR3 is TGTGCCAGCAGTGGATCTAGAGGGGAGCAGTACTTC. This codes for CASSGSRGEQYF.

The gene calls are TRBV9 and TRBJ2-3; no clear D. This CDR3 is 14 amino acids long. Trimming shortened V by 2 bases and J by 2 bases, and 9 bases separated the two germline ends. Germline V CDR1 and CDR2: SGDLS, YYNGEE. The CDR3 loop is CASSVRTITDTQYF. DNA of the CDR3: TGTGCCAGCAGCGTTCGGACCATCACAGATACGCAGTATTTT. Together with reference TRBV9 and TRBJ2-3, the CDR3 gives the full variable domain: DSGVTQTPKHLITATGQRVTLRCSPRSGDLSVYWYQQSLDQGLQFLIQYYNGEERAKGNILERFSAQQFPDLHSELNLSSLELGDSALYFCASSVRTITDTQYFGPGTRLTVL.

The V call is TRBV27, the J call TRBJ1-2; 8 bases line up with TRBD1. Germline CDR1 reads MNHEY; CDR2 reads SMNVEV (reference sequence). This CDR3 is built from 13 residues. V shed 2 bases and J 5 bases; nucleotides not matched to a gene: 1. DNA of the CDR3: TGTGCCAGCAGTTTAACAGGGGGATATGGCTACACCTTC. Its translation: CASSLTGGYGYTF.

The chain couples TRBV6-5 to TRBJ2-3, with 10 bases lining up with TRBD2. Trimming removed 6 bases from V and 0 bases from J; junction bases left unmatched: 0. The CDR3 runs 14 residues. Germline values: CDR1 MNHEY, CDR2 SVGAGI. CDR3 in DNA: TGTGCCAGCAGGACTAGCGGGAGCACAGATACGCAGTATTTT. Translating gives CASRTSGSTDTQYF.

The rearrangement links TRBV3-1 (or the pseudogene TRBV3-2) to TRBJ2-7, with 7 bases aligning to TRBD1. The V gene's germline CDR1 is LGHDT and CDR2 YNNKEL (reference sequence). V dropped 4 bases and J dropped 0; count of bases not matched to a gene: 9. The CDR3 is 16 amino acids. The DNA of the CDR3 is TGTGCCAGCAGCCCGCTTAGACAGGGACGCTCCTACGAGCAGTACTTC. Its translation is CASSPLRQGRSYEQYF.

This chain uses TRBV7-9 with TRBJ1-6, with D perhaps matching TRBD1 (6 bases). CDR3 size: 18 residues. Germline loops: CDR1 SEHNR, CDR2 FQNEAQ (reference sequence). Trimming shortened V by 1 base and J by 9 bases, and 22 bases separated the two germline ends. This chain's CDR3 is CASSLEAGDVFRGSPLHF. The CDR3 coding sequence is TGTGCCAGCAGCTTAGAGGCAGGGGACGTTTTTAGAGGTTCACCCCTCCACTTT.

This clone is a singleton in its sample. The genes are TRBV7-3 and TRBJ2-2; 7 nucleotides match TRBD1. With 5 bases clipped from V and 2 bases from J, the junction kept 8 bases outside the gene matches. The CDR3 has 16 residues. CDR1 is SGHTA and CDR2 is FQGTGA in the germline V gene. CDR3 coding DNA: TGTGCCAGCAGCGCAGGGACAGCTACCAACACCGGGGAGCTGTTTTTT. This sequence encodes CASSAGTATNTGELFF.

This sequence joins TRBV19 and TRBJ2-3; D is possibly TRBD1 or TRBD2 (6 bases each). The CDR3 consists of 15 residues. Germline assignment: CDR1 LNHDA and CDR2 SQIVND (reference sequence). The V end was cut by 3 bases, the J end by 9 bases, with 19 bases between. CDR3 sequence reads: CASSIFAGHSWTQYF. CDR3 in DNA: TGTGCCAGTAGTATCTTCGCGGGACACAGTTGGACGCAGTATTTT.

This clone was detected a few times. The CDR3 DNA is TGCGCCAGCAGCCAAGACGAAGCGGGCTCCTACGAGCAGTACTTC. Translating gives CASSQDEAGSYEQYF. This chain links TRBV4-3 with TRBJ2-7; perhaps TRBD2 as D (6 bases). Germline V gene data show CDR1 as LGHNA and CDR2 as YSLEER. Trimming pared 0 bases from V and 0 bases from J, leaving 9 bases between. This CDR3 region has 15 residues.

The chain couples TRBV3-1 (or the pseudogene TRBV3-2) to TRBJ1-5; TRBD1 might be the D (6 bases). Germline CDR1 and CDR2: LGHDT and YNNKEL (reference sequence). The CDR3 spans 15 residues. V was shortened by 4 bases and J by 2 bases, with 12 bases between the two germline ends. CDR3 DNA sequence: TGTGCCAGCAGCCGAGGGGGTTCGGGCAATCAGCCCCAGCATTTT. Its protein is CASSRGGSGNQPQHF.

This clone has only one observation. The V call is TRBV5-1, the J call TRBJ2-7; unclear D gene. Germline V CDR1 and CDR2: SGHRS, YFSETQ. V was trimmed by 6 bases and J by 0 bases, leaving 10 bases between them. The CDR3 spans 13 residues. Written as DNA, the CDR3 is TGCGCCAGCAATTCCGGCCGCTCCTACGAGCAGTACTTC. This sequence encodes CASNSGRSYEQYF.

The rearrangement uses TRBV6-2 or TRBV6-3 and TRBJ1-1; D unresolved. This CDR3 is 14 amino acids long. Per the germline V gene, CDR1 is MNHEY and CDR2 is SVGEGT. Deletions cut 6 bases from V and 2 bases from J, with 13 bases between. CDR3 region: CASSPPRVNTEAFF. The CDR3 region has the DNA TGTGCCAGCAGCCCCCCGCGGGTAAACACTGAAGCTTTCTTT.

The V and J genes are TRBV4-1 and TRBJ2-2; D gene uncertain. The CDR3 contains 13 residues. V was pared by 1 base and J by 4 bases, with 4 bases between. Germline loops: CDR1 MGHRA, CDR2 YSYEKL. The CDR3 region has the DNA TGCGCCAGCAGCCAAGGGGGCACCGGGGAGCTGTTTTTT. Residues: CASSQGGTGELFF.

The chain has TRBV18 and TRBJ1-3; D remains unclear. The germline V gene encodes CDR1 KGHSH and CDR2 LQKENI. The CDR3 consists of 14 residues. Trimming stripped 0 bases from V and 6 bases from J, with 9 bases between. In DNA form, the CDR3 reads TGTGCCAGCTCACCACCGTCCGGGGTAAACACCATATATTTT. Its translation is CASSPPSGVNTIYF.

The rearrangement links TRBV3-1 (or the pseudogene TRBV3-2) to TRBJ1-5; D perhaps matches TRBD1 (5 bases). Trimming left V 3 bases short and J 1 base short, with 10 bases between. This CDR3 spans 15 amino acids. Per the germline V gene, CDR1 is LGHDT and CDR2 is YNNKEL (reference sequence). CDR3 sequence: CASSQGPGSNQPQHF. CDR3 nucleotide sequence: TGTGCCAGCAGCCAGGGGCCAGGGAGCAATCAGCCCCAGCATTTT.

The V and J genes are TRBV6-5 and TRBJ1-6; D is possibly TRBD1 (6 bases). From germline, CDR1 is MNHEY and CDR2 SVGAGI. V was shortened by 0 bases and J by 6 bases, with 9 bases between the two germline ends. CDR3 length: 15 residues. The CDR3 sequence is CASSYSGTSNSPLHF. CDR3 nucleotide sequence: TGTGCCAGCAGTTACTCCGGGACAAGTAATTCACCCCTCCACTTT.